A selection of T cell receptor beta chains follows, all from one sample in a study of OX40 agonist ivuxolimab in advanced cancers. Sequencing used immunoSEQ multiplex PCR; TCRdb keeps in-frame clones, though not all of them. The table records 70,000 to 95,000 clones, about 92% of them present only once. Sequencing was performed on CD4+ or CD8+ T cells sorted from blood, taken in a trial of the OX40 agonist ivuxolimab. All receptors derive from an adult with an advanced solid tumor such as melanoma, head and neck, liver or kidney cancer. Both conserved end residues are trimmed from each CDR3. Fields, in order: J gene, V gene, CDR3 protein.

TRBJ2-5 | TRBV10-3 | AISENRGGEETQY
TRBJ1-2 | TRBV11-2 | ASSLEQGSYYGYT
TRBJ1-6 | TRBV19 | ASTTTGWESPLH
TRBJ2-1 | TRBV7-9 | ASSLVAGRYGF
TRBJ1-4 | TRBV5-8 | ASSPGREINEKLF
TRBJ2-1 | TRBV5-8 | ASSSGQGSYNEQF
TRBJ1-1 | TRBV14 | ASSGQGVTEAF
TRBJ1-5 | TRBV5-1 | ASSLGDGLNQPQH
TRBJ2-1 | TRBV30 | AWSKRTAWEF
TRBJ2-7 | TRBV6-1 | ASSAAGPGEGYEQY
TRBJ2-7 | TRBV9 | ASSVVSSGGSAEQY
TRBJ2-1 | TRBV19 | ASSLGSSYNEQF
TRBJ1-1 | TRBV6-5 | ASSLPTGNTEAF
TRBJ1-6 | TRBV5-6 | ASTSGGNNSPLH
TRBJ1-1 | TRBV6-6 | ASSYAQGGYTEAF
TRBJ2-1 | TRBV7-9 | ASSGNRGRDEQF
TRBJ1-2 | TRBV5-8 | ASSSRRQELGYT
TRBJ1-2 | TRBV6-5 | ASSYSGQAGYGYT
TRBJ1-2 | TRBV2 | ASSGGQGANYGYT
TRBJ1-4 | TRBV2 | ASQVPTKLF
TRBJ2-6 | TRBV27 | ASSLYAGGTGAPGANVLT
TRBJ2-2 | TRBV15 | ATRVSGGFTGELF
TRBJ2-5 | TRBV11-2 | ASRNLAGGPQTQY
TRBJ2-5 | TRBV5-1 | ASSLESEGGAQY
TRBJ2-3 | TRBV10-1 | ASSEGTTDTQY
TRBJ2-5 | TRBV5-4 | ASSLRLAGEETQY
TRBJ1-6 | TRBV18 | ASSHSPRENGSPLH
TRBJ1-5 | TRBV6-5 | ASSYSRINQPQH
TRBJ2-1 | TRBV6-1 | ASSEDGRTGDEQF
TRBJ1-3 | TRBV9 | ASSRTGTGGNTIY
TRBJ2-7 | TRBV6-5 | ASSYSGNSYEQY
TRBJ2-6 | TRBV7-3 | ASGPAGVSGANVLT
TRBJ2-5 | TRBV7-8 | ASSLDLTTSVAQY
TRBJ2-2 | TRBV7-9 | ASRSQRGANTGELF
TRBJ1-1 | TRBV6-6 | ASSYDIRGAF
TRBJ2-3 | TRBV5-4 | ASSLRTATSTDTQY
TRBJ1-2 | TRBV6-1 | ASNGGQGVYGYT
TRBJ2-1 | TRBV5-1 | ASSLYGGADEQF
TRBJ1-1 | TRBV6-1 | ASSVQYTEAF
TRBJ1-1 | TRBV18 | ASSPPWSIRTEAF
TRBJ1-1 | TRBV15 | ATSRGTGRTEAF
TRBJ2-5 | TRBV6-1 | AISWYQETQY